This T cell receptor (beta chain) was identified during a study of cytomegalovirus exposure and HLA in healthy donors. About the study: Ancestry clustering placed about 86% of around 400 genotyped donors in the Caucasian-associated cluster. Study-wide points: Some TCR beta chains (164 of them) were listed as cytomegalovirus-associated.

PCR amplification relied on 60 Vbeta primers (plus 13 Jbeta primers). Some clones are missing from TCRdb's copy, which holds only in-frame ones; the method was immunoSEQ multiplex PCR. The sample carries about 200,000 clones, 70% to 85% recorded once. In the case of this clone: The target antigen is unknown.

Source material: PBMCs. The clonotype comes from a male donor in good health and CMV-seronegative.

The CDR3 sequence: CATTTGGDQPQHF. CDR3 coding DNA: TGTGCCACCACGACAGGGGGGGATCAGCCCCAGCATTTT. The chain employs TRBV6-6 and TRBJ1-5, with 9 bases aligning to TRBD1. CDR1 and CDR2 (germline): MNHNY, SVGAGI (reference sequence). With V trimmed by 10 bases and J by 5 bases, 6 bases remained unmatched. The CDR3 loop spans 13 amino acids.